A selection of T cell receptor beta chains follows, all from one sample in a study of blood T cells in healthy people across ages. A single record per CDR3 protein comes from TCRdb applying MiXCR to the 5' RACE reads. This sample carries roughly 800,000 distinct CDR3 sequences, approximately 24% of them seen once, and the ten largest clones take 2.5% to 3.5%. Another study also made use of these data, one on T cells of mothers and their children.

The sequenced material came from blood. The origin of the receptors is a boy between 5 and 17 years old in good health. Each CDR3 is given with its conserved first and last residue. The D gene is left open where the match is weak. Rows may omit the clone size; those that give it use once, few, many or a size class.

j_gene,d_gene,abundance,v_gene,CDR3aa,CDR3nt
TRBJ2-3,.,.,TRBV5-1,CASSSGKSTDTQYF,TGCGCCAGCAGCTCCGGGAAAAGCACAGATACGCAGTATTTT
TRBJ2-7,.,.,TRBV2,CASCGGGQAAYEQYF,TGTGCCAGCTGCGGGGGCGGACAGGCTGCCTACGAGCAGTACTTC
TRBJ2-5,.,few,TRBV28,CASSNPGTWETQYF,TGTGCCAGCAGCAACCCGGGGACCTGGGAGACCCAGTACTTC
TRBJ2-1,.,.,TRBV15,CATSRVQGREQFF,TGTGCCACCAGCAGAGTTCAAGGCCGAGAGCAGTTCTTC
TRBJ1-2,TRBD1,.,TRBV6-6,CASSQDRALGYTF,TGTGCCAGCAGTCAGGACAGGGCGCTTGGCTACACCTTC
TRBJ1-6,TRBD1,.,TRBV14,CASSRGQGALHF,TGTGCCAGCAGCCGGGGACAGGGGGCCCTCCACTTT
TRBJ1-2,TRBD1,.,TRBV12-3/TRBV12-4,CASRRQGPSPYGYTF,TGTGCCAGCAGGAGACAGGGCCCCTCTCCCTATGGCTACACCTTC
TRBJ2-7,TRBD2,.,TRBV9,CASSSGGVNEQYF,TGTGCCAGCTCGTCGGGGGGAGTGAACGAGCAGTACTTC
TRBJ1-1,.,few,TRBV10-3,CASTEKTFTEAFF,TGTGCCAGCACGGAGAAGACTTTCACTGAAGCTTTCTTT
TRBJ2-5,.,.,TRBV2,CASSGGGGSTGTQYF,TGTGCCAGCAGTGGGGGCGGGGGCTCCACCGGGACCCAGTACTTC
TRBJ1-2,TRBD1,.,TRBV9,CASSGGWGQSYGYTF,TGTGCCAGCAGCGGTGGTTGGGGACAGTCCTATGGCTACACCTTC
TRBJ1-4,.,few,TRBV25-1,CASSDSASGGKLFF,TGTGCCAGCAGTGACTCGGCATCTGGTGGAAAACTGTTTTTT
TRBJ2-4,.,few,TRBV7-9,CASSLEENIQYF,TGTGCCAGCAGCTTGGAGGAAAACATTCAGTACTTC
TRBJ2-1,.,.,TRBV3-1,CASSQASVSTYNEQFF,TGTGCCAGCAGCCAAGCGTCCGTGTCTACCTACAATGAGCAGTTCTTC
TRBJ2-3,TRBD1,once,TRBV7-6,CASSSLTGGNTDTQYF,TGTGCCAGCAGCTCGCTCACAGGGGGTAACACAGATACGCAGTATTTT
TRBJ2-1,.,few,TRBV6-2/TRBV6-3,CASSSDSLSSYNEQFF,TGTGCCAGCAGTTCCGACAGTCTAAGCTCCTACAATGAGCAGTTCTTC
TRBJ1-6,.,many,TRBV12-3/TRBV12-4,CASSRTGSGSPLHF,TGTGCCAGCAGTCGTACAGGGTCCGGTTCACCCCTCCACTTT
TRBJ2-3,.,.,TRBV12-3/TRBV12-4,CASSTLGAGDTQYF,TGTGCCAGCAGCACCCTGGGGGCCGGAGATACGCAGTATTTT
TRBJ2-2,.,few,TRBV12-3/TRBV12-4,CASSFPVFGELFF,TGTGCCAGCAGTTTCCCAGTCTTCGGGGAGCTGTTTTTT
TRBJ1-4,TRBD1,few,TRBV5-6,CASSLGDRSNEKLFF,TGTGCCAGCAGCTTGGGGGACAGATCGAATGAAAAACTGTTTTTT
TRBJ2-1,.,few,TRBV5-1,CASSRTKSEQFF,TGCGCCAGCAGCCGGACAAAAAGTGAGCAGTTCTTC
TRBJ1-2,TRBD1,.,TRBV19,CASSILGATRDSDYGYTF,TGTGCCAGTAGTATCTTGGGGGCGACCCGGGACAGTGACTATGGCTACACCTTC
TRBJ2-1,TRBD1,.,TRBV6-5,CASSPTGASYNEQFF,TGTGCCAGCAGCCCAACAGGGGCCTCCTACAATGAGCAGTTCTTC
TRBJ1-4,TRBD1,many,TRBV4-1,CASRTGGDEKLFF,TGCGCCAGCAGAACAGGGGGCGATGAAAAACTGTTTTTT
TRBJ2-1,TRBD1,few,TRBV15,CATSSGPGTGQFF,TGTGCCACCAGCAGCGGCCCAGGGACAGGGCAGTTCTTC
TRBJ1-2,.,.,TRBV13,CASSLGRDPTQVYGYTF,TGTGCCAGCAGCTTAGGGAGGGACCCAACTCAGGTCTATGGCTACACCTTC
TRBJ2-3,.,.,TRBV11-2,CASSAKRTVARSGRSTDTQYF,TGTGCCAGCAGCGCAAAAAGGACAGTAGCTCGGAGCGGCAGGAGCACAGATACGCAGTATTTT
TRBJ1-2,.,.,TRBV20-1,CSASSSIYGYTF,TGCAGTGCTAGTTCTTCCATCTATGGCTACACCTTC
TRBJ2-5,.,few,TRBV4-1,CASSHSPDYPGVETQYF,TGCGCCAGCAGCCACTCTCCGGACTACCCAGGAGTAGAGACCCAGTACTTC
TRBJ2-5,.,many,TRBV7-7,CASTSIQDETQYF,TGTGCCAGCACCTCCATTCAGGATGAGACCCAGTACTTC
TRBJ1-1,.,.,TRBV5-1,CASSASGVGTEAFF,TGCGCCAGCAGCGCCAGTGGGGTTGGGACTGAAGCTTTCTTT
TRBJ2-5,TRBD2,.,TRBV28,CASSSGLAGAHETQYF,TGTGCCAGCAGTTCCGGACTAGCGGGGGCTCATGAGACCCAGTACTTC
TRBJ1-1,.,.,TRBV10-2,CASSGRRGGGTEAFF,TGCGCCAGCAGTGGCCGTAGGGGCGGTGGGACTGAAGCTTTCTTT
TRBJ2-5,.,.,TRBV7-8,CASSRTATGRGETQYF,TGTGCCAGCAGCCGAACGGCAACGGGGCGCGGTGAGACCCAGTACTTC
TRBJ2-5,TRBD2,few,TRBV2,CASSEGRGTGGPEVPPETQYF,TGTGCCAGCAGTGAAGGGAGGGGTACGGGGGGGCCCGAAGTACCCCCGGAGACCCAGTACTTC
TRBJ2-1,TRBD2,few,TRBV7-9,CATKSGSNHNEQFF,TGTGCCACTAAAAGCGGGAGTAATCACAATGAGCAGTTCTTC
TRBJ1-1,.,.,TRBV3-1,CASSQEGGSAEAFF,TGTGCCAGCAGCCAAGAAGGGGGGAGCGCTGAAGCTTTCTTT
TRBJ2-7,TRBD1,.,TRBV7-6,CASSAGQGEHEQYF,TGTGCCAGCAGCGCGGGACAGGGGGAACACGAGCAGTACTTC
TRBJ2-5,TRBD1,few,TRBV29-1,CSVEAVGQPETQYF,TGCAGCGTGGAAGCAGTGGGACAGCCGGAGACCCAGTACTTC
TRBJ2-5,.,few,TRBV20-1,CSARGGSEETQYF,TGCAGTGCTAGAGGTGGTAGCGAAGAGACCCAGTACTTC
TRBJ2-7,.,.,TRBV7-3,CASSPSQGYEQYF,TGTGCCAGCAGCCCTTCGCAGGGCTACGAGCAGTACTTC
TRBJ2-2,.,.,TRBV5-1,CASSLSEQGNTGELFF,TGCGCCAGCAGCTTGAGCGAACAGGGGAACACCGGGGAGCTGTTTTTT
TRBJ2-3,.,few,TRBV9,CASSVGGRGAPTDTQYF,TGTGCCAGCAGCGTAGGAGGGCGCGGGGCCCCCACAGATACGCAGTATTTT
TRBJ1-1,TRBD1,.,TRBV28,CASSEHRGRRNTEAFF,TGTGCCAGCAGCGAGCACAGGGGGCGAAGGAACACTGAAGCTTTCTTT
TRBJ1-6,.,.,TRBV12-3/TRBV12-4,CASSLGSGEGSPLHF,TGTGCCAGCAGTTTGGGTTCCGGGGAAGGTTCACCCCTCCACTTT
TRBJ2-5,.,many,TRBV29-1,CSVGLERGETQYF,TGCAGCGTTGGACTCGAGAGAGGGGAGACCCAGTACTTC
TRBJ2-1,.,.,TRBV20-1,CSARIDRFSYNEQFF,TGCAGTGCTAGAATTGACAGGTTCTCCTACAATGAGCAGTTCTTC
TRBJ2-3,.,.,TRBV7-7,CASSLGIGPRTDTQYF,TGTGCCAGCAGCTTAGGTATTGGGCCGCGCACAGATACGCAGTATTTT
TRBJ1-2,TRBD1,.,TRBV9,CASSVDRKGQANYGYTF,TGTGCCAGCAGCGTAGATCGGAAGGGACAGGCGAACTATGGCTACACCTTC
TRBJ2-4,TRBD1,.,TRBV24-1,CATSDWTGTGPDIQYF,TGTGCCACCAGTGATTGGACCGGGACAGGGCCAGACATTCAGTACTTC
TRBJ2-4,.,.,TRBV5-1,CASSFSQGNDIQYF,TGCGCCAGCAGCTTCTCCCAGGGGAACGACATTCAGTACTTC
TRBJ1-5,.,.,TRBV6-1,CATDPGHNQPQHF,TGTGCCACCGATCCGGGCCACAATCAGCCCCAGCATTTT
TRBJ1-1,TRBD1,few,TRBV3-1,CASSPGTGGSMNTEAFF,TGTGCCAGCAGCCCGGGGACAGGGGGCTCCATGAACACTGAAGCTTTCTTT
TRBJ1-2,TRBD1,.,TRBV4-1,CASSHRKGRTGINYGYTF,TGCGCCAGCAGCCATCGAAAGGGACGGACAGGGATTAACTATGGCTACACCTTC
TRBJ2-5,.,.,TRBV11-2,CASSFAGSTQETQYF,TGTGCCAGCAGCTTCGCAGGGTCAACCCAAGAGACCCAGTACTTC
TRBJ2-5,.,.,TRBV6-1,CASSEHTGGRETQYF,TGTGCCAGCAGTGAACATACCGGGGGACGGGAGACCCAGTACTTC
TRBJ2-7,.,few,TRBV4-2,CASSPSGSEQYF,TGTGCCAGCAGCCCTTCAGGATCCGAGCAGTACTTC
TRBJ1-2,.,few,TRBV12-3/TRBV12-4,CASSPQIYYGYTF,TGTGCCAGCAGCCCACAGATTTACTATGGCTACACCTTC
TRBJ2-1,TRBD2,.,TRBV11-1,CASSTSGSVLGNEQFF,TGTGCCAGCAGCACTAGCGGGAGCGTTCTGGGGAATGAGCAGTTCTTC